A single sample is the source of the 25 T cell receptor beta chains below, sequenced in a study of shared clonotypes between healthy human individuals. Some clones are missing from TCRdb's copy, which holds only in-frame ones; the method was immunoSEQ multiplex PCR. The sample lists 150,000 to 200,000 clones, over 80% occurring once. Sequencing was done on a sample of naive CD4+ T cells sorted from blood. Regarding subset: CD45RA+ positively selected. Every receptor here comes from a woman younger than 45 in good health.

The chain is built from TRBV7-2 and TRBJ2-7, with D unresolved. From germline, CDR1 is SGHTA and CDR2 FQGNSA. Trimming took 2 bases from V and 1 from J, leaving 12 bases between them. This CDR3 comprises 15 residues. This CDR3 reads CASSLSSVASYEQYF. The CDR3 bases are TGTGCCAGCAGCTTATCATCGGTTGCGTCCTACGAGCAGTACTTC.

The chain couples TRBV7-9 to TRBJ1-4; TRBD1 matches at 7 bases. CDR1 SEHNR and CDR2 FQNEAQ come from the germline V gene (reference sequence). Trimming took 5 bases from V and 2 from J; bases not matched to a gene: 5. The CDR3 runs to 15 residues. The CDR3 sequence is CASSRKTGTNEKLFF. The CDR3 DNA reads as TGTGCCAGCAGCCGAAAGACAGGGACTAATGAAAAACTGTTTTTT.

This clone was counted only a few times. The chain carries TRBV5-5 and TRBJ2-7; D is ambiguous. Germline assignment: CDR1 SGHKS and CDR2 YYEKEE (reference sequence). The CDR3 consists of 11 residues. The V end was cut by 2 bases, the J end by 2 bases, with 2 bases between. In DNA form, the CDR3 reads TGTGCCAGCAGCTTAACCTACGAGCAGTACTTC. It codes for CASSLTYEQYF. Complete variable domain (other parts from reference TRBV5-5 and TRBJ2-7): DAGVTQSPTHLIKTRGQQVTLRCSPISGHKSVSWYQQVLGQGPQFIFQYYEKEERGRGNFPDRFSARQFPNYSSELNVNALLLGDSALYLCASSLTYEQYFGPGTRLTVT.

This clone was counted a few times. The V call is TRBV6-5, the J call TRBJ1-4, with D uncertain. Trimming stripped 2 bases from V and 7 bases from J, with 8 bases between. The CDR3 is 13 residues long. From germline, CDR1 is MNHEY and CDR2 SVGAGI. As DNA, the CDR3 is TGTGCCAGCAGTTACAACCGGGGTGAAAAACTGTTTTTT. Translating gives CASSYNRGEKLFF.

The chain joins TRBV2 to TRBJ1-2, with TRBD1 matching 9 bases. The CDR3 totals 13 residues. The junction had 7 bases not matched to a gene; V was cut back by 6 bases and J by 8 bases. The germline V gene encodes CDR1 SNHLY and CDR2 FYNNEI. The CDR3 spells CASRDRGDGGYTF. The CDR3 DNA reads as TGTGCCAGCAGGGACAGGGGCGATGGGGGCTACACCTTC.

The chain recombines TRBV27 with TRBJ1-1; maybe TRBD1 (5 bases). The CDR3 runs to 13 residues. CDR1 is MNHEY and CDR2 is SMNVEV in the germline V gene (reference sequence). Trimming shortened V by 5 bases and J by 3 bases, and 10 bases separated the two germline ends. The CDR3 sequence is CASSTGTYTEAFF. CDR3 sequence (DNA): TGTGCCAGCAGTACCGGGACTTACACTGAAGCTTTCTTT.

The CDR3 sequence is CASSLAALQENYEQYF. CDR3 DNA: TGTGCCAGCAGCTTAGCAGCCCTACAGGAGAACTACGAGCAGTACTTC. The rearrangement joins TRBV7-9 to TRBJ2-7; a weak D match, TRBD1 (5 bases). The germline V gene encodes CDR1 SEHNR and CDR2 FQNEAQ (reference sequence). Trimming left V 0 bases short and J 3 bases short, with 15 bases between. The CDR3 extends over 16 amino acids.

The genes are TRBV28 and TRBJ1-5; D is perhaps TRBD1 (5 bases). CDR3 length: 17 residues. Germline V lookup: CDR1 MDHEN, CDR2 SYDVKM. V shed 6 bases and J shed 0 bases, with 18 bases lying between them. The CDR3 bases are TGTGCCAGCAGAGGGCGCACCAGGGAGTATAGCAATCAGCCCCAGCATTTT. Residues: CASRGRTREYSNQPQHF. The full variable domain, rest sourced from reference TRBV28 and TRBJ1-5, is DVKVTQSSRYLVKRTGEKVFLECVQDMDHENMFWYRQDPGLGLRLIYFSYDVKMKEKGDIPEGYSVSREKKERFSLILESASTNQTSMYLCASRGRTREYSNQPQHFGDGTRLSIL.

The rearrangement links TRBV27 to TRBJ1-1; weak D call: TRBD1 (5 bases). This CDR3 is 15 amino acids long. The ends were cut back, 4 bases at V and 1 base at J, with 13 bases in the middle. The V gene's germline CDR1 is MNHEY and CDR2 SMNVEV (reference sequence). CDR3 protein: CASSWGDPRNTEAFF. DNA for the CDR3: TGTGCCAGCAGTTGGGGGGATCCGCGGAACACTGAAGCTTTCTTT.

J is TRBJ2-5 and V is TRBV18; 11 nucleotides align to TRBD2. The J call may be incorrect, as the DNA end agrees better with TRBJ2-7. Looked up from germline, CDR1 is KGHSH and CDR2 is LQKENI. The CDR3 consists of 18 residues. CDR3 residues: CASSPLALPSGRNHEQYF. In nucleotides, the CDR3 is TGTGCCAGCTCACCACTCGCCCTACCTAGCGGGAGGAACCACGAGCAGTACTTC.

This clone has just one count. The chain combines TRBV28 with TRBJ2-6, with a possible D match to TRBD2 (6 bases). The germline V and J ends were trimmed by 1 base and 2 bases, with 15 bases remaining between them. This CDR3 is built from 18 residues. Looked up from germline, CDR1 is MDHEN and CDR2 is SYDVKM. CDR3 sequence (DNA): TGTGCCAGCAGTTTATCATCTGGGGGGAGTGCTGGGGCCAACGTCCTGACTTTC. Its protein product is CASSLSSGGSAGANVLTF.

CDR3 sequence reads: CASSLVAGGGDTQYF. CDR3 bases: TGTGCCAGCAGCTTAGTAGCGGGAGGAGGAGATACGCAGTATTTT. The chain joins TRBV7-2 to TRBJ2-3; 10 bases are shared with TRBD2. Germline CDR1 is SGHTA and CDR2 is FQGNSA. V trimming: 1 base; J trimming: 5 bases; junction bases outside the gene matches: 3. The CDR3 runs to 15 residues.

The chain joins TRBV5-1 to TRBJ1-5, with D perhaps matching TRBD1 (5 bases). V was pared by 4 bases and J by 7 bases, with 12 bases between. Germline V gives CDR1 SGHRS, CDR2 YFSETQ. The CDR3 consists of 13 residues. The CDR3 protein is CASSPDWDQPQHF. The DNA of the CDR3 is TGCGCCAGCAGCCCGGACTGGGACCAGCCCCAGCATTTT.

This rearrangement joins TRBV27 to TRBJ1-1; 9 bases are shared with TRBD1. This CDR3 contains 14 residues. From germline, CDR1 is MNHEY and CDR2 SMNVEV (reference sequence). The trim removed 1 base at V and 10 bases at J, leaving 7 bases unmatched. CDR3 bases: TGTGCCAGCAGTTTATTGGGACAGGGTGTTTTAGCTTTCTTT. It encodes CASSLLGQGVLAFF.

The V and J genes are TRBV5-1 and TRBJ2-5; 8 bases map to TRBD1. This CDR3 region has 15 residues. Germline assignment: CDR1 SGHRS and CDR2 YFSETQ. V lost 2 bases, J lost 2 bases, and 5 bases stayed unmatched. DNA for the CDR3: TGCGCCAGCAGCTTAAACCACAGGGGGCAAGAGACCCAGTACTTC. It codes for CASSLNHRGQETQYF.

V usage is TRBV5-1 and J usage is TRBJ1-3; D gene uncertain. The CDR3 extends over 14 amino acids. CDR1 SGHRS and CDR2 YFSETQ come from the germline V gene. Trimming shortened V by 5 bases and J by 0 bases, and 9 bases separated the two germline ends. CDR3 sequence (DNA): TGCGCCAGCAGGGGCAGCCTCTCTGGAAACACCATATATTTT. This codes for CASRGSLSGNTIYF. Supplemented by reference TRBV5-1 and TRBJ1-3, the full variable domain reads KAGVTQTPRYLIKTRGQQVTLSCSPISGHRSVSWYQQTPGQGLQFLFEYFSETQRNKGNFPGRFSGRQFSNSRSEMNVSTLELGDSALYLCASRGSLSGNTIYFGEGSWLTVV.

V is TRBV30 and J is TRBJ1-6; D not certain. CDR1 and CDR2 from the germline V gene are GTSNPN and SVGIG (reference sequence). The CDR3 covers 15 residues. V lost 3 bases to trimming and J lost 0 bases, with 9 bases between them. The CDR3 reads CAWREGSSYNSPLHF. The DNA for the CDR3 is TGTGCCTGGAGGGAGGGCAGCTCCTATAATTCACCCCTCCACTTT.

The chain couples TRBV6-1 to TRBJ2-7, with unresolved D. The CDR3 contains 13 residues. Trimming pared 1 base from V and 4 bases from J, leaving 8 bases between. Germline V gives CDR1 MNHNS, CDR2 SASEGT. The CDR3 is CASSEVAVYEQYF. CDR3 bases: TGTGCCAGCAGTGAAGTGGCTGTATACGAGCAGTACTTC.

This chain links TRBV28 with TRBJ2-5; tentative D call: TRBD2 (5 bases). The J call is in doubt because the DNA end fits TRBJ2-7 better. The germline V gene has CDR1 MDHEN and CDR2 SYDVKM. The CDR3 runs 14 residues. In DNA, the CDR3 is TGTGCCAGCAGTTTGAGGGCCCCTTCCTACGAGCAGTACTTC. Protein: CASSLRAPSYEQYF.

The J gene is TRBJ2-2, the V gene TRBV5-1; D unresolved. The germline V gene encodes CDR1 SGHRS and CDR2 YFSETQ. The V end was cut by 2 bases, the J end by 14 bases, with 13 bases between. This CDR3 comprises 12 residues. Here the CDR3 reads CASSFSRSLLFF. The CDR3 DNA reads as TGCGCCAGCAGCTTTTCCCGATCCCTCCTGTTTTTT. The variable domain in full, completed from reference TRBV5-1 and TRBJ2-2, reads KAGVTQTPRYLIKTRGQQVTLSCSPISGHRSVSWYQQTPGQGLQFLFEYFSETQRNKGNFPGRFSGRQFSNSRSEMNVSTLELGDSALYLCASSFSRSLLFFGEGSRLTVL.

J is TRBJ1-4 and V is TRBV7-9; no firm D call. V was clipped by 5 bases and J by 4 bases, with 20 bases between them. Germline V gives CDR1 SEHNR, CDR2 FQNEAQ (reference sequence). The CDR3 runs to 17 residues. The CDR3, as DNA: TGTGCCAGCAGCCCCCGCCCCCGGGGATCTCGTAATGAAAAACTGTTTTTT. It codes for CASSPRPRGSRNEKLFF.

CDR3 amino acids: CASSSPTSNEQFF. In nucleotides, the CDR3 is TGCGCCAGCAGCTCTCCTACTAGCAATGAGCAGTTCTTC. This chain links TRBV10-1 with TRBJ2-1, with TRBD2 as a possible D gene (5 bases). V dropped 6 bases and J dropped 6 bases, with 12 bases sitting between them. Germline loops: CDR1 WNHNN, CDR2 SYGVQD (reference sequence). The CDR3 has 13 residues.

The V and J genes are TRBV7-9 and TRBJ1-4; 7 bases match TRBD1. The CDR3 sequence is 18 residues long. Trimming took 7 bases from V and 0 from J; bases not matched to a gene: 14. Germline lookup yields CDR1 SEHNR and CDR2 FQNEAQ (reference sequence). CDR3 sequence: CASTLDFRGFATNEKLFF. For the CDR3, the DNA is TGTGCCAGCACCTTGGATTTCAGGGGGTTCGCAACTAATGAAAAACTGTTTTTT.

This chain uses TRBV28 with TRBJ2-1, with 9 bases that match TRBD2. In germline, CDR1 is MDHEN, CDR2 SYDVKM. V trimming: 7 bases; J trimming: 9 bases; junction bases outside the gene matches: 10. The CDR3 extends over 14 amino acids. The DNA of the CDR3 is TGTGCCAGCAACTTGGGCGGGAGGGCCGCTGAGCAGTTCTTC. Translated: CASNLGGRAAEQFF.

V and J are TRBV5-1 and TRBJ1-2; 10 positions match TRBD1. The V gene end was trimmed by 3 bases and the J gene end by 8 bases; junction bases not matched to a gene: 4. Germline V gene lookup returns CDR1 SGHRS and CDR2 YFSETQ. The CDR3 has 13 amino acids. The CDR3 DNA reads TGCGCCAGCAGCTGGACAGGGGGACAGGGCTACACCTTC. Protein: CASSWTGGQGYTF.